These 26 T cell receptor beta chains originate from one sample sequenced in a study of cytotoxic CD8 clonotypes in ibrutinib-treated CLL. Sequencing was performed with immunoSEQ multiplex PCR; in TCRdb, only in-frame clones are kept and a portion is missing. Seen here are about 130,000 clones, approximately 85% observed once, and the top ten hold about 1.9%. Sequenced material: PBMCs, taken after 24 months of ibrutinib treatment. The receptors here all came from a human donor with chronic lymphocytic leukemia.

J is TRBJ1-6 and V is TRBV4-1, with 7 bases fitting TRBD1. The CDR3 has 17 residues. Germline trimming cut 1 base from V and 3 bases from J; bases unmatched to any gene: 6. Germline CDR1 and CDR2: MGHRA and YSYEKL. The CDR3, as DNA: TGCGCCAGCAGCCAAGGGGACAGCCGATTCTATAATTCACCCCTCCACTTT. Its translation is CASSQGDSRFYNSPLHF.

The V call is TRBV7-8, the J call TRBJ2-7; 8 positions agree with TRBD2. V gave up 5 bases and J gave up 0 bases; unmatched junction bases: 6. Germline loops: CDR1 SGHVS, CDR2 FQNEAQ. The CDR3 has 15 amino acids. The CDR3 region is CASSDRGLGSYEQYF. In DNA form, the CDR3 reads TGTGCCAGCAGCGATAGGGGACTAGGCTCCTACGAGCAGTACTTC.

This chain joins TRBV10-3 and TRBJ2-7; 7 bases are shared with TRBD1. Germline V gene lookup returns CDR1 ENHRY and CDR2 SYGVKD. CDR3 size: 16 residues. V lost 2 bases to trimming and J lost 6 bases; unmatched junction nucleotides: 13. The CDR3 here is CAISEGGGDSGLEQYF. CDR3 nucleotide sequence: TGTGCCATCAGTGAGGGGGGTGGGGACAGTGGACTCGAGCAGTACTTC.

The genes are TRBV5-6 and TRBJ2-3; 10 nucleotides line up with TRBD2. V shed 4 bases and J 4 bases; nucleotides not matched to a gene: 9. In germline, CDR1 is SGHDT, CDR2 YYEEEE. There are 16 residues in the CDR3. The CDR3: CASSPLAGVVADTQYF. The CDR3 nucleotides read TGTGCCAGCAGCCCCCTAGCGGGGGTAGTGGCAGATACGCAGTATTTT.

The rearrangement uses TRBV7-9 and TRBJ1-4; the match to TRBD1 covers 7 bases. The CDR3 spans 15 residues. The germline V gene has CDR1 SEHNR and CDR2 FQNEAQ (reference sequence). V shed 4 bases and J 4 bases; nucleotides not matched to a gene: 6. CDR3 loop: CASSSSGGYNEKLFF. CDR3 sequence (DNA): TGTGCCAGCAGCTCATCAGGGGGTTATAATGAAAAACTGTTTTTT.

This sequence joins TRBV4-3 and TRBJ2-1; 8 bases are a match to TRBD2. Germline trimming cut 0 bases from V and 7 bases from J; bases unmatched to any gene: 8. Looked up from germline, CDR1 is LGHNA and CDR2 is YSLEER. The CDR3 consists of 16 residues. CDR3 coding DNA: TGCGCCAGCAGCCAAGATCAACGGGGGGGCCATAATGAGCAGTTCTTC. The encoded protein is CASSQDQRGGHNEQFF.

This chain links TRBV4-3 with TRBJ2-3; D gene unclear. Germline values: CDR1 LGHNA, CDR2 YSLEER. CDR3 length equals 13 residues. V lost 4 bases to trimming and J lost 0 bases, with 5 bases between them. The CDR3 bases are TGCGCCAGCAGCCTCGCTAGCACAGATACGCAGTATTTT. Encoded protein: CASSLASTDTQYF.

The CDR3: CAWSPGYTEAFF. The CDR3 DNA is TGTGCCTGGAGTCCGGGTTATACTGAAGCTTTCTTT. The V and J genes are TRBV30 and TRBJ1-1, with D uncertain. The V and J ends lost 2 bases and 5 bases respectively, with 9 bases between them. CDR1 and CDR2 (germline): GTSNPN, SVGIG (reference sequence). There are 12 residues in the CDR3.

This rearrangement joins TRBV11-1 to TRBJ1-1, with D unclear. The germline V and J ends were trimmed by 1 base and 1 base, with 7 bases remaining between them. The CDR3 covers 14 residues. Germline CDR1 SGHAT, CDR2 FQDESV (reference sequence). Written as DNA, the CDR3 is TGTGCCAGCAGCTTAGGGTTGGAGAACACTGAAGCTTTCTTT. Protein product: CASSLGLENTEAFF.

The CDR3 DNA reads TGCGCCAGCAGCTTGGTGGACACAGATACGCAGTATTTT. This encodes CASSLVDTDTQYF. V is TRBV5-1 and J is TRBJ2-3; the D is unclear. CDR1 and CDR2 from the germline V gene are SGHRS and YFSETQ. Trimming cost V 0 bases and J 2 bases, with 4 bases left between them. The CDR3 has 13 amino acids.

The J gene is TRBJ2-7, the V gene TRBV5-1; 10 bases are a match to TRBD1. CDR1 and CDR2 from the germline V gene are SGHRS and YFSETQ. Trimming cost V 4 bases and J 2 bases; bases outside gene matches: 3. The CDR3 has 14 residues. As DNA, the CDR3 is TGCGCCAGCAGCCCCGACAGGGGGCCCTACGAGCAGTACTTC. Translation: CASSPDRGPYEQYF.

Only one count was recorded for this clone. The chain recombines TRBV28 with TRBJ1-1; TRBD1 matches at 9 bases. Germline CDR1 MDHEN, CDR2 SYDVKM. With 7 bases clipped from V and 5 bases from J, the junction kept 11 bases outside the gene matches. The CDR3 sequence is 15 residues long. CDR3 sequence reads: CASTLVGTGKTEAFF. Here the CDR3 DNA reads TGTGCCAGCACCTTGGTCGGGACAGGGAAGACTGAAGCTTTCTTT.

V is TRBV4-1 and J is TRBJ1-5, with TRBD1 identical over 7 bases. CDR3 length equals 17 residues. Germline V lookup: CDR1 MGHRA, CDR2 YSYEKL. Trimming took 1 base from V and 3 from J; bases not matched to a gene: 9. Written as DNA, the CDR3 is TGCGCCAGCAGCCAAGGGGGGGGACAGCGGCTCAATCAGCCCCAGCATTTT. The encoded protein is CASSQGGGQRLNQPQHF.

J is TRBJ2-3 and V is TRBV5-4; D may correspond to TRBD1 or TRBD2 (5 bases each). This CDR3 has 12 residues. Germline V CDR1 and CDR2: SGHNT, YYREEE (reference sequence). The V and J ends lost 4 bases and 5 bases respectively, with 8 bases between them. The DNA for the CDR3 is TGTGCCAGCAGCGGGGCGGGAGATACGCAGTATTTT. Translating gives CASSGAGDTQYF.

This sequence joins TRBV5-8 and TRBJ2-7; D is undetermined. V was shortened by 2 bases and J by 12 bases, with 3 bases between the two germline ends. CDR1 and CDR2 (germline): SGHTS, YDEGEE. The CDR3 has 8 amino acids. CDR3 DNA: TGTGCCAGCAGCTTTGTGTACTTC. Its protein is CASSFVYF.

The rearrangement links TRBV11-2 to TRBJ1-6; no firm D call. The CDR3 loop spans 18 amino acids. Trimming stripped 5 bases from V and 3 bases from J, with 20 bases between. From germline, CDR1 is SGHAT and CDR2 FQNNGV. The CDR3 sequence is CASSQTMATADYNSPLHF. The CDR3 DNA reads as TGTGCCAGCAGCCAAACTATGGCAACGGCAGACTATAATTCACCCCTCCACTTT. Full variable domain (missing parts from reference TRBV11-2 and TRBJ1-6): EAGVAQSPRYKIIEKRQSVAFWCNPISGHATLYWYQQILGQGPKLLIQFQNNGVVDDSQLPKDRFSAERLKGVDSTLKIQPAKLEDSAVYLCASSQTMATADYNSPLHFGNGTRLTVT.

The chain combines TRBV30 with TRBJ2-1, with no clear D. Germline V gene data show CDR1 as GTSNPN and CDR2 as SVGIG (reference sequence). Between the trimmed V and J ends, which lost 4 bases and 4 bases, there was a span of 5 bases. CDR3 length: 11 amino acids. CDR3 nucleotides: TGTGCCTGGACAGCGTACAATGAGCAGTTCTTC. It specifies CAWTAYNEQFF.

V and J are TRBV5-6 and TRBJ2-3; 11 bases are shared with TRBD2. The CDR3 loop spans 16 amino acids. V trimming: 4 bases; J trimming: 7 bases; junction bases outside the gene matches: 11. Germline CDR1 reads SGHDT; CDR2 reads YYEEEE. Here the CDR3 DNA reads TGTGCCAGCAGCAAACTAGCGGGGGCCCTCGATTATACGCAGTATTTT. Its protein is CASSKLAGALDYTQYF.

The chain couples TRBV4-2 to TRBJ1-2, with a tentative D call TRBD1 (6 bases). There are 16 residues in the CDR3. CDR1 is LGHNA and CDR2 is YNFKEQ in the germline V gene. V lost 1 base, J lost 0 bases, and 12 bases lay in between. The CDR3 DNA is TGTGCCAGCAGCCAAGTCACAGGGAGTGCTAACTATGGCTACACCTTC. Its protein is CASSQVTGSANYGYTF.

This CDR3 reads CASSPMSWGMNTGELFF. The CDR3 coding sequence is TGCGCCAGCAGCCCGATGAGCTGGGGGATGAACACCGGGGAGCTGTTTTTT. The chain employs TRBV4-3 and TRBJ2-2; D may match TRBD1 or TRBD2 (5 bases each). This CDR3 region has 17 residues. V was trimmed by 4 bases and J by 1 base, leaving 16 bases between them. CDR1 LGHNA and CDR2 YSLEER come from the germline V gene.

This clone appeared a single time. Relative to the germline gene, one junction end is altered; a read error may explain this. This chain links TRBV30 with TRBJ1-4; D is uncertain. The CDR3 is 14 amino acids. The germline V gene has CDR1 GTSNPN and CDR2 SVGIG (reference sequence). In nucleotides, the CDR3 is TGTGTCTGGAGTGCTAGCCTTCAGAATGAAAAACTGTTTTTT. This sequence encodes CVWSASLQNEKLFF.

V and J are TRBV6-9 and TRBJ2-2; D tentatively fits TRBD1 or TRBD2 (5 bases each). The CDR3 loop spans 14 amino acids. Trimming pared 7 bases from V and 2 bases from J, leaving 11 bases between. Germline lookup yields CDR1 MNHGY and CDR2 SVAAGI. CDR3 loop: CASKPGPNTGELFF. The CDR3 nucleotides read TGTGCCAGCAAACCGGGACCTAACACCGGGGAGCTGTTTTTT.

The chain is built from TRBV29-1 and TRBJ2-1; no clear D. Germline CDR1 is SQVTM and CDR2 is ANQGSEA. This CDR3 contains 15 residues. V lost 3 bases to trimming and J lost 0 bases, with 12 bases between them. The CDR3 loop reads CSVDGDLSSYNEQFF. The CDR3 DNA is TGCAGCGTTGACGGAGACCTGAGCTCCTACAATGAGCAGTTCTTC.

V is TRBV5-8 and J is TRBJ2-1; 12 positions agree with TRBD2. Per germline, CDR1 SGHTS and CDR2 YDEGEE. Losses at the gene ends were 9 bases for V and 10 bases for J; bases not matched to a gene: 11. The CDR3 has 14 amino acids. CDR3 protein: CATLRLAGVLEQFF. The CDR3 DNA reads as TGTGCCACTCTAAGACTAGCGGGAGTTTTAGAGCAGTTCTTC.

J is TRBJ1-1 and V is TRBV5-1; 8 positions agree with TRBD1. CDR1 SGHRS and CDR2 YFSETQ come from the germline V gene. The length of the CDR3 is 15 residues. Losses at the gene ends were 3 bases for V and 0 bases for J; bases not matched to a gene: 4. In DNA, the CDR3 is TGCGCCAGCAGCTCCCGACAGGGGTTGAACACTGAAGCTTTCTTT. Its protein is CASSSRQGLNTEAFF.

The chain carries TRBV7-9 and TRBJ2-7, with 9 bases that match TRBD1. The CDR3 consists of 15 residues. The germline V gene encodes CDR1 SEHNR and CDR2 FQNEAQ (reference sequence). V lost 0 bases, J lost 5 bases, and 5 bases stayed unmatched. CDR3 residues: CASSLATGTGNEQYF. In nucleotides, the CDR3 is TGTGCCAGCAGCTTAGCTACCGGGACAGGGAACGAGCAGTACTTC.